This T cell receptor beta chain was recovered during a study of blood T cell repertoires in COVID-19. Study-level information: Specimens from acute and convalescent COVID-19 originated in the United States, Italy and Spain. PBMCs, B-cell-depleted T cells, or T cells were the source of the cDNA or gDNA that made up the material.

Authors' processing steps: Estimation of nucleated cell counts was performed using reference gene primer amplification. The assay was immunoSEQ multiplex PCR, and TCRdb's table has in-frame clones only and misses some. V, J and clone size reflect that table, while D and trimming were determined from the DNA. This table holds 150,000 or so clones, 87% found once. Trimming pared 5 bases from V and 1 base from J, leaving 9 bases between. Germline-derived CDR1 and CDR2 are SEHNR and FQNEAQ (reference sequence). This CDR3 region has 15 residues. Patients in Seattle were enrolled during active infection, then followed longitudinally.

The clonotype was recovered from a woman aged 70-85 years with COVID-19, enrolled during active disease. Material: peripheral blood. The chain carries TRBV7-9 and TRBJ1-6; D perhaps matches TRBD1 (5 bases). This CDR3 reads CASSARGSYNSPLHF. The DNA for the CDR3 is TGTGCCAGCAGCGCAAGGGGTTCCTATAATTCACCCCTCCACTTT.